A selection of T cell receptor beta chains follows, all from one sample in a study of a mutant IDH1 vaccine in newly diagnosed glioma. The protocol was immunoSEQ multiplex PCR, while the TCRdb copy is restricted to in-frame clones and leaves out a portion. The repertoire holds roughly 130,000 clones, with just under 80% as singletons. Their antigens remain unidentified. This specimen was PBMCs, taken from a glioma patient whose treatment included an IDH1 peptide vaccine. The receptors stem from a man aged 40-50 years with glioma. Each CDR3 is given with its conserved first and last residue. A D gene is named only where the DNA matches it firmly. Part of the rows lack a size; the others show once, few, many or a class for expanded clones.

d_call: .; j_call: TRBJ1-4; v_call: TRBV30; clone_size: .; cdr3_aa: CVLRGLETGTNEKLFF; cdr3_nt: TGTGTCCTAAGGGGACTTGAAACGGGAACTAATGAAAAACTGTTTTTT
d_call: TRBD2; j_call: TRBJ2-5; v_call: TRBV5-1; clone_size: .; cdr3_aa: CASSSVGLAGARFEETQYF; cdr3_nt: TGCGCCAGCAGCTCGGTAGGACTAGCGGGGGCCCGATTTGAAGAGACCCAGTACTTC
d_call: .; j_call: TRBJ2-2; v_call: TRBV7-2; clone_size: .; cdr3_aa: CASSLKTMTGELFF; cdr3_nt: TGTGCCAGCAGCTTAAAGACCATGACCGGGGAGCTGTTTTTT
d_call: .; j_call: TRBJ1-1; v_call: TRBV4-3; clone_size: .; cdr3_aa: CASSQEGQRNTEAFF; cdr3_nt: TGCGCCAGCAGCCAAGAAGGACAGAGAAACACTGAAGCTTTCTTT
d_call: TRBD1; j_call: TRBJ2-7; v_call: TRBV7-6; clone_size: .; cdr3_aa: CASSALSGTGAYEQYF; cdr3_nt: TGTGCCAGCAGCGCGCTTTCCGGGACAGGAGCTTACGAGCAGTACTTC
d_call: .; j_call: TRBJ1-6; v_call: TRBV7-9; clone_size: .; cdr3_aa: CASSPGRGGNSPLHF; cdr3_nt: TGTGCCAGCAGTCCCGGCAGGGGTGGTAATTCACCCCTCCACTTT
d_call: .; j_call: TRBJ1-4; v_call: TRBV7-8; clone_size: .; cdr3_aa: CASSPNRRGMGLFEKLFF; cdr3_nt: TGTGCCAGCAGCCCCAATCGCCGGGGGATGGGGCTGTTTGAAAAACTGTTTTTT
d_call: .; j_call: TRBJ2-2; v_call: TRBV18; clone_size: .; cdr3_aa: CASSPDWKRELFF; cdr3_nt: TGTGCCAGCTCACCCGACTGGAAACGGGAGCTGTTTTTT
d_call: .; j_call: TRBJ1-2; v_call: TRBV19; clone_size: .; cdr3_aa: CASHWGPGYGYTF; cdr3_nt: TGCGCCAGCCACTGGGGACCAGGCTATGGCTACACCTTC
d_call: .; j_call: TRBJ1-4; v_call: TRBV7-2; clone_size: .; cdr3_aa: CASSKRPIPGREKLFF; cdr3_nt: TGTGCCAGCAGCAAAAGACCCATCCCGGGACGGGAAAAACTGTTTTTT
d_call: .; j_call: TRBJ2-7; v_call: TRBV27; clone_size: .; cdr3_aa: CASSFGRTLGYEQYF; cdr3_nt: TGTGCCAGCAGTTTTGGACGGACCCTGGGCTACGAGCAGTACTTC
d_call: TRBD2; j_call: TRBJ2-2; v_call: TRBV9; clone_size: .; cdr3_aa: CASSVEASGSGELFF; cdr3_nt: TGTGCCAGCAGCGTAGAGGCTAGCGGGAGTGGGGAGCTGTTTTTT
d_call: TRBD1; j_call: TRBJ1-5; v_call: TRBV7-9; clone_size: .; cdr3_aa: CASSPGGGQGIGSNQPQHF; cdr3_nt: TGTGCCAGCAGCCCAGGAGGAGGACAGGGGATTGGTAGCAATCAGCCCCAGCATTTT
d_call: .; j_call: TRBJ1-5; v_call: TRBV28; clone_size: .; cdr3_aa: CASSFQQPQHF; cdr3_nt: TGTGCCAGCAGTTTCCAACAGCCCCAGCATTTT
d_call: .; j_call: TRBJ2-2; v_call: TRBV5-1; clone_size: .; cdr3_aa: CASSPDTRDTGELFF; cdr3_nt: TGCGCCAGCAGTCCCGACACTAGGGACACCGGGGAGCTGTTTTTT
d_call: .; j_call: TRBJ1-5; v_call: TRBV7-2; clone_size: .; cdr3_aa: CASSFSNSGRLNQPQHF; cdr3_nt: TGTGCCAGCAGCTTTAGTAATTCTGGGCGCCTCAATCAGCCCCAGCATTTT
d_call: .; j_call: TRBJ1-5; v_call: TRBV6-4; clone_size: .; cdr3_aa: CASKKGRGGQPQHF; cdr3_nt: TGTGCCAGCAAAAAAGGCAGGGGTGGGCAGCCCCAGCATTTT
d_call: TRBD2; j_call: TRBJ2-5; v_call: TRBV19; clone_size: .; cdr3_aa: CASSMGGTYQETQYF; cdr3_nt: TGTGCCAGTAGTATGGGGGGGACCTACCAAGAGACCCAGTACTTC
d_call: .; j_call: TRBJ2-1; v_call: TRBV4-1; clone_size: .; cdr3_aa: CASSQPPRSSYNEQFF; cdr3_nt: TGCGCCAGCAGCCAACCGCCGAGGAGCTCCTACAATGAGCAGTTCTTC
d_call: .; j_call: TRBJ2-3; v_call: TRBV28; clone_size: once; cdr3_aa: CASSYQGTIDTQYF; cdr3_nt: TGTGCCAGCAGTTACCAAGGGACAATCGATACGCAGTATTTT
d_call: .; j_call: TRBJ2-5; v_call: TRBV18; clone_size: .; cdr3_aa: CASSPELGSGQETQYF; cdr3_nt: TGTGCCAGCTCACCGGAATTGGGCTCAGGTCAAGAGACCCAGTACTTC
d_call: TRBD1; j_call: TRBJ1-1; v_call: TRBV7-2; clone_size: .; cdr3_aa: CASSRQGGLGTEAFF; cdr3_nt: TGTGCCAGCAGCCGTCAGGGGGGGCTTGGAACTGAAGCTTTCTTT
d_call: TRBD1; j_call: TRBJ2-5; v_call: TRBV28; clone_size: .; cdr3_aa: CASSTPYEKDRGGRETQYF; cdr3_nt: TGTGCCAGCAGTACTCCCTACGAAAAAGACAGGGGAGGCAGGGAGACCCAGTACTTC
d_call: .; j_call: TRBJ2-7; v_call: TRBV10-3; clone_size: .; cdr3_aa: CAISELRTIGDEQYF; cdr3_nt: TGTGCCATCAGTGAGCTCAGGACGATAGGGGACGAGCAGTACTTC
d_call: TRBD1; j_call: TRBJ2-5; v_call: TRBV4-3; clone_size: .; cdr3_aa: CASSQDKGTEETQYF; cdr3_nt: TGCGCCAGCAGCCAAGATAAGGGGACAGAAGAGACCCAGTACTTC
d_call: TRBD1; j_call: TRBJ2-5; v_call: TRBV7-2; clone_size: .; cdr3_aa: CASSPGTRQGRGETQYF; cdr3_nt: TGTGCCAGCAGCCCTGGGACCCGACAGGGTCGAGGAGAGACCCAGTACTTC
d_call: .; j_call: TRBJ2-7; v_call: TRBV6-6; clone_size: .; cdr3_aa: CASSPGSYEQYF; cdr3_nt: TGTGCCAGCAGTCCAGGGAGCTACGAGCAGTACTTC
d_call: .; j_call: TRBJ1-4; v_call: TRBV2; clone_size: .; cdr3_aa: CASSPGQSRKLFF; cdr3_nt: TGTGCCAGCAGCCCCGGACAATCTAGAAAACTGTTTTTT
d_call: .; j_call: TRBJ2-7; v_call: TRBV11-2; clone_size: once; cdr3_aa: CASSLGGGYEQYF; cdr3_nt: TGTGCCAGCAGCTTAGGGGGCGGTTACGAGCAGTACTTC
d_call: TRBD1; j_call: TRBJ2-5; v_call: TRBV29-1; clone_size: .; cdr3_aa: CSVGWSRGETQYF; cdr3_nt: TGCAGCGTTGGTTGGTCCAGGGGGGAGACCCAGTACTTC
d_call: .; j_call: TRBJ2-5; v_call: TRBV5-8; clone_size: .; cdr3_aa: CASSLKPETQYF; cdr3_nt: TGTGCCAGCAGCTTGAAGCCGGAGACCCAGTACTTC
d_call: .; j_call: TRBJ1-4; v_call: TRBV28; clone_size: .; cdr3_aa: CASRPIATNEKLFF; cdr3_nt: TGTGCCAGCCGACCAATCGCAACTAATGAAAAACTGTTTTTT
d_call: .; j_call: TRBJ1-5; v_call: TRBV5-6; clone_size: few; cdr3_aa: CASSYKRQPQHF; cdr3_nt: TGTGCCAGCAGCTATAAGAGACAGCCCCAGCATTTT
d_call: TRBD1; j_call: TRBJ1-4; v_call: TRBV7-2; clone_size: .; cdr3_aa: CASSSRDSSYEKLFF; cdr3_nt: TGTGCCAGCAGCTCCAGGGACAGTTCCTATGAAAAACTGTTTTTT
d_call: .; j_call: TRBJ2-3; v_call: TRBV14; clone_size: .; cdr3_aa: CASSQDWAPSRYSSTDTQYF; cdr3_nt: TGTGCCAGCAGCCAAGATTGGGCTCCAAGTCGGTACTCTAGCACAGATACGCAGTATTTT
d_call: .; j_call: TRBJ2-7; v_call: TRBV12-5; clone_size: .; cdr3_aa: CASGLIHEQYF; cdr3_nt: TGTGCTAGTGGTTTGATCCACGAGCAGTACTTC
d_call: .; j_call: TRBJ2-7; v_call: TRBV2; clone_size: few; cdr3_aa: CASNPPHEQYF; cdr3_nt: TGTGCCAGCAACCCCCCCCACGAGCAGTACTTC
d_call: .; j_call: TRBJ2-7; v_call: TRBV6-6; clone_size: once; cdr3_aa: CASSLESPDYEQYF; cdr3_nt: TGTGCCAGCAGCTTAGAGAGTCCCGACTACGAGCAGTACTTC
d_call: .; j_call: TRBJ2-3; v_call: TRBV11-2; clone_size: once; cdr3_aa: CASSSAPTDTQYF; cdr3_nt: TGTGCCAGCAGCTCCGCTCCCACAGATACGCAGTATTTT
d_call: .; j_call: TRBJ2-7; v_call: TRBV28; clone_size: .; cdr3_aa: CASSLEGDGSYEQYF; cdr3_nt: TGTGCCAGCAGCCTTGAGGGAGACGGATCCTACGAGCAGTACTTC
d_call: .; j_call: TRBJ2-3; v_call: TRBV15; clone_size: .; cdr3_aa: CATSSNVGTDTQYF; cdr3_nt: TGTGCCACCAGCAGTAATGTGGGCACAGATACGCAGTATTTT
d_call: .; j_call: TRBJ2-7; v_call: TRBV5-4; clone_size: .; cdr3_aa: CASSVDSYEQYF; cdr3_nt: TGTGCCAGCAGCGTGGACAGCTACGAGCAGTACTTC
d_call: TRBD2; j_call: TRBJ2-1; v_call: TRBV7-2; clone_size: .; cdr3_aa: CASSRLAGYNEQFF; cdr3_nt: TGTGCCAGCAGCCGACTAGCGGGGTACAATGAGCAGTTCTTC
d_call: TRBD2; j_call: TRBJ2-1; v_call: TRBV5-6; clone_size: .; cdr3_aa: CASSPWTSTGDGQFF; cdr3_nt: TGTGCCAGCAGCCCTTGGACTAGCACCGGAGATGGACAGTTCTTC
d_call: .; j_call: TRBJ2-3; v_call: TRBV6-6; clone_size: .; cdr3_aa: CASRLDRTPSTDTQYF; cdr3_nt: TGTGCCAGCAGGTTAGACAGGACCCCAAGCACAGATACGCAGTATTTT
d_call: .; j_call: TRBJ2-3; v_call: TRBV9; clone_size: .; cdr3_aa: CASAYSQADTQYF; cdr3_nt: TGTGCCAGCGCGTATTCCCAGGCAGATACGCAGTATTTT
d_call: .; j_call: TRBJ2-1; v_call: TRBV7-9; clone_size: .; cdr3_aa: CASSLGSGDEQFF; cdr3_nt: TGTGCCAGCAGCTTAGGGTCCGGGGATGAGCAGTTCTTC
d_call: .; j_call: TRBJ1-4; v_call: TRBV10-3; clone_size: .; cdr3_aa: CAIGSGPGEKLFF; cdr3_nt: TGTGCCATCGGTTCGGGCCCGGGTGAAAAACTGTTTTTT
d_call: .; j_call: TRBJ1-5; v_call: TRBV6-5; clone_size: .; cdr3_aa: CASSYSGLQPQHF; cdr3_nt: TGTGCCAGCAGTTACTCTGGGCTTCAGCCCCAGCATTTT
d_call: .; j_call: TRBJ1-1; v_call: TRBV28; clone_size: .; cdr3_aa: CATDRNLNTEAFF; cdr3_nt: TGTGCCACCGACAGAAACCTTAACACTGAAGCTTTCTTT
d_call: .; j_call: TRBJ1-5; v_call: TRBV6-6; clone_size: .; cdr3_aa: CASTISEQPQHF; cdr3_nt: TGTGCCAGCACCATATCGGAGCAGCCCCAGCATTTT
d_call: TRBD2; j_call: TRBJ2-1; v_call: TRBV18; clone_size: .; cdr3_aa: CASSPGASSGTRGSYNEQFF; cdr3_nt: TGTGCCAGCTCACCAGGGGCGTCTAGCGGGACTCGAGGGTCCTACAATGAGCAGTTCTTC
d_call: .; j_call: TRBJ1-1; v_call: TRBV4-2; clone_size: few; cdr3_aa: CASSQARGGIKNTEAFF; cdr3_nt: TGTGCCAGCAGCCAAGCCCGAGGGGGGATCAAGAACACTGAAGCTTTCTTT